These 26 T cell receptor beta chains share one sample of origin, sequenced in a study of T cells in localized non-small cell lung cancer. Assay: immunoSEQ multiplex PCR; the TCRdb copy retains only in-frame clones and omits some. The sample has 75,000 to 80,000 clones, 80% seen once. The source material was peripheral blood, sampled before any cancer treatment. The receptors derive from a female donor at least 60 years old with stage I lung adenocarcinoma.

Here the CDR3 DNA reads TGTGCCAGCACCTTACAGAGCTCCTATAATTCACCCCTCCACTTT. Its protein product is CASTLQSSYNSPLHF. The rearrangement uses TRBV28 and TRBJ1-6; D call uncertain. The germline V gene has CDR1 MDHEN and CDR2 SYDVKM. The CDR3 consists of 15 residues. Deletions cut 7 bases from V and 0 bases from J, with 10 bases between. Full variable domain (remainder filled in from reference TRBV28 and TRBJ1-6): DVKVTQSSRYLVKRTGEKVFLECVQDMDHENMFWYRQDPGLGLRLIYFSYDVKMKEKGDIPEGYSVSREKKERFSLILESASTNQTSMYLCASTLQSSYNSPLHFGNGTRLTVT.

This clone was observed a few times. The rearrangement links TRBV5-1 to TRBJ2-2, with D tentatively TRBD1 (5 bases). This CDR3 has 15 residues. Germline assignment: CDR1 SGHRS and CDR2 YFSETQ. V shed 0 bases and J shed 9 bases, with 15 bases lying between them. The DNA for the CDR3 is TGCGCCAGCAGCTTGGGGCAGGGCGGTAGACGGGAGCTGTTTTTT. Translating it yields CASSLGQGGRRELFF.

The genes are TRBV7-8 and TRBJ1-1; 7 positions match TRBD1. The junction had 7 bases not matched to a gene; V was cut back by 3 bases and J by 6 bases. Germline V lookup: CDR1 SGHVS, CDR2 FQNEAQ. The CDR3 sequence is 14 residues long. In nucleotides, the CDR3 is TGTGCCAGCAGCTTCGTAGGGGGCACCCCTGAAGCTTTCTTT. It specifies CASSFVGGTPEAFF.

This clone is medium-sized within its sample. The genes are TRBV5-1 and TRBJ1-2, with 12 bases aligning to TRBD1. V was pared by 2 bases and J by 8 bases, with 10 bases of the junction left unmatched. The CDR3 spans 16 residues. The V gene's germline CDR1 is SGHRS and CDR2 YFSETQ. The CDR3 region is CASSLKLGQGAGGYTF. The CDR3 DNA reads TGCGCCAGCAGCTTAAAGCTGGGACAGGGGGCCGGGGGCTACACCTTC. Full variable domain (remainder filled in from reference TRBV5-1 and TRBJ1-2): KAGVTQTPRYLIKTRGQQVTLSCSPISGHRSVSWYQQTPGQGLQFLFEYFSETQRNKGNFPGRFSGRQFSNSRSEMNVSTLELGDSALYLCASSLKLGQGAGGYTFGSGTRLTVV.

The CDR3 region is CASRPSGPENEKLFF. Written as DNA, the CDR3 is TGTGCCAGCAGACCATCGGGGCCGGAAAATGAAAAACTGTTTTTT. The rearrangement joins TRBV27 to TRBJ1-4; a possible D gene is TRBD1 (5 bases). The CDR3 has 15 residues. Trimming shortened V by 6 bases and J by 5 bases, and 16 bases separated the two germline ends. Germline CDR1 MNHEY, CDR2 SMNVEV (reference sequence).

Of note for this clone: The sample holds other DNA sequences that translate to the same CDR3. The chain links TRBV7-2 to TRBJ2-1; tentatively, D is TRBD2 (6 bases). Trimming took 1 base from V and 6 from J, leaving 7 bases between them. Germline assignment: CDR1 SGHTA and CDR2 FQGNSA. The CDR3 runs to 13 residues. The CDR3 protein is CASSLVGGNEQFF. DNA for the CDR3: TGTGCCAGCAGCTTAGTCGGGGGCAATGAGCAGTTCTTC.

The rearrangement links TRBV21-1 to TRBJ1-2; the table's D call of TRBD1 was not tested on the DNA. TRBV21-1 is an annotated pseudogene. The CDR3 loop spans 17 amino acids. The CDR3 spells CASSKIYTGTDNYGYTF. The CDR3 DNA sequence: TGTGCCAGCAGTAAAATTTATACCGGGACAGATAACTATGGCTACACCTTC.

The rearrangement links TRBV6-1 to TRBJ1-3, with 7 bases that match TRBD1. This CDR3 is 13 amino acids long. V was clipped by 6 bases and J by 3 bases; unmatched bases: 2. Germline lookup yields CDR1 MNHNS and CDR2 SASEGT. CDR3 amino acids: CASRRTGGNTIYF. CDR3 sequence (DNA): TGTGCCAGCAGACGGACAGGTGGAAACACCATATATTTT.

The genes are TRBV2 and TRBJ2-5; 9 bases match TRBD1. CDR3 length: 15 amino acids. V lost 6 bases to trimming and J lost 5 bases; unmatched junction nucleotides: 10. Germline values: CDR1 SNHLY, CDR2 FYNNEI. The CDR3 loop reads CASRAGTGKRETQYF. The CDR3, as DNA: TGTGCCAGCAGGGCCGGGACAGGGAAGAGGGAGACCCAGTACTTC.

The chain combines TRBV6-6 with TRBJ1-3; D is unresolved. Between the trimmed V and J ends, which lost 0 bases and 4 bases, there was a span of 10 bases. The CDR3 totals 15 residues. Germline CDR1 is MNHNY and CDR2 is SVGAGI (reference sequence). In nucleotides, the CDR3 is TGTGCCAGCAGTTACTCGTTCTCCAGCGGAAACACCATATATTTT. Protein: CASSYSFSSGNTIYF.

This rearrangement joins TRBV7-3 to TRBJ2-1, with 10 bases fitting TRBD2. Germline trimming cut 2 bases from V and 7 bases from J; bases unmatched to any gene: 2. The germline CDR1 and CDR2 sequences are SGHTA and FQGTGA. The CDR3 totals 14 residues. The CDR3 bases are TGTGCCAGCAGCTTACTAGCGGGAGCAAATGAGCAGTTCTTC. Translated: CASSLLAGANEQFF.

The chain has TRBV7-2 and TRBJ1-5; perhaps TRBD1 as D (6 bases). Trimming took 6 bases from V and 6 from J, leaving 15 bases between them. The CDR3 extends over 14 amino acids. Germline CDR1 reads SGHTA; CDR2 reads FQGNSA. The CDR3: CASSSGGLVQPQHF. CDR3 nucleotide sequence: TGTGCCAGCAGTTCTGGGGGGCTGGTTCAGCCCCAGCATTTT.

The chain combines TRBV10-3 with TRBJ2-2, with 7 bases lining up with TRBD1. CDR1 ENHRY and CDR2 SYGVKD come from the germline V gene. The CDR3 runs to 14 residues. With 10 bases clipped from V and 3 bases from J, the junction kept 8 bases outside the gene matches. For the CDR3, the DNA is TGTGCCACTAAGGGGGCGCAGGACACCGGGGAGCTGTTTTTT. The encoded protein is CATKGAQDTGELFF.

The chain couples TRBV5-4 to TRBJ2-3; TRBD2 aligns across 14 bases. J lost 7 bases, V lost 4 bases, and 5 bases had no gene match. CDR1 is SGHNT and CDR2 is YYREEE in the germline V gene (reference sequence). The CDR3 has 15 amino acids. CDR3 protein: CASSRTSGGIYTQYF. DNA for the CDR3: TGTGCCAGCAGCCGGACTAGCGGGGGGATATATACGCAGTATTTT.

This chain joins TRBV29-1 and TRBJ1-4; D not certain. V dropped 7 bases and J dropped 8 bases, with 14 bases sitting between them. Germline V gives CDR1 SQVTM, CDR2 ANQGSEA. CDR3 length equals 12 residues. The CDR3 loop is CSGLLVGEKLFF. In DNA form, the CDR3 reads TGCAGCGGGTTACTTGTGGGAGAAAAACTGTTTTTT.

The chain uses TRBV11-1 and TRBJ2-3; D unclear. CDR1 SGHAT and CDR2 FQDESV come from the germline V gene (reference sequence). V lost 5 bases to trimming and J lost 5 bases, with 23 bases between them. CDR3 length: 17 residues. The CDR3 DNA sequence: TGTGCCAGCAGCCCCCGCCCCGGGCAGGATCACCAAGATACGCAGTATTTT. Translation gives CASSPRPGQDHQDTQYF.

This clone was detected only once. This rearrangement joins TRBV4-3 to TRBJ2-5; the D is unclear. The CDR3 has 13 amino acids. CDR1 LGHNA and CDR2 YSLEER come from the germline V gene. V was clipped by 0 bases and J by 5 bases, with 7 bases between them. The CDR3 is CASSQDSGETQYF. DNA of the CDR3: TGCGCCAGCAGCCAAGATTCCGGGGAGACCCAGTACTTC.

This CDR3 reads CASSYSVQAGDYGYTF. The CDR3 bases are TGTGCCAGCAGTTACTCGGTACAGGCCGGGGATTATGGCTACACCTTC. This chain joins TRBV6-5 and TRBJ1-2; perhaps TRBD1 as D (5 bases). This CDR3 contains 16 residues. Germline V gene data show CDR1 as MNHEY and CDR2 as SVGAGI. V was cut by 0 bases and J by 5 bases, with 16 bases left in between.

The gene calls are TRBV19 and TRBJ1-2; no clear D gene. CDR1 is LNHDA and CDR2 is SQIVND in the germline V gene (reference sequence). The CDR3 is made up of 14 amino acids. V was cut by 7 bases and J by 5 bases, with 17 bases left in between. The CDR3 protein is CASTPSPGGYGYTF. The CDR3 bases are TGTGCCAGTACCCCCTCCCCTGGAGGGTATGGCTACACCTTC.

The CDR3 reads CASGPGDHTEAFF. The CDR3 bases are TGTGCCAGCGGGCCCGGGGACCACACTGAAGCTTTCTTT. The rearrangement joins TRBV28 to TRBJ1-1; a weak D match, TRBD1 (5 bases). This CDR3 contains 13 residues. V was clipped by 8 bases and J by 3 bases, with 13 bases between them. The germline V gene encodes CDR1 MDHEN and CDR2 SYDVKM.

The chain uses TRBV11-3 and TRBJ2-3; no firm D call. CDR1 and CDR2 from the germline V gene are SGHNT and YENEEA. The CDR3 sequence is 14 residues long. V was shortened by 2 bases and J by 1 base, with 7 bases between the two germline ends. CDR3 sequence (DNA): TGTGCCAGCAGCTTATACACCGGCACAGATACGCAGTATTTT. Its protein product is CASSLYTGTDTQYF.

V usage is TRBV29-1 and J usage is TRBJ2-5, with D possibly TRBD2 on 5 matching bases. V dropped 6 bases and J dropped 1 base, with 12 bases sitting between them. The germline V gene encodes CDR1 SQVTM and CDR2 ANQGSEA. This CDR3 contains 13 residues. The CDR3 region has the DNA TGCAGCGTCAACTTCGGGGTCCAAGAGACCCAGTACTTC. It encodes CSVNFGVQETQYF.

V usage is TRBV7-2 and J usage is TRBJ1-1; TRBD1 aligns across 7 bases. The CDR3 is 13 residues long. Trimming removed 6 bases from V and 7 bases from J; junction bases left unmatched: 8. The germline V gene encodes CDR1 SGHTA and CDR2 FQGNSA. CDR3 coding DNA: TGTGCCAGCAGGGCGACAGGGTTCGGTGAAGCTTTCTTT. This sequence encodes CASRATGFGEAFF.

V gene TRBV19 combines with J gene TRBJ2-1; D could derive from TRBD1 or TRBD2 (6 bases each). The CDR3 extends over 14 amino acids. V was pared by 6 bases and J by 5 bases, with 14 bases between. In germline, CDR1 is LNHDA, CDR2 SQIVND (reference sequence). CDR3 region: CASSRGGGNNEQFF. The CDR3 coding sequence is TGTGCCAGTAGCAGGGGAGGAGGGAACAATGAGCAGTTCTTC.

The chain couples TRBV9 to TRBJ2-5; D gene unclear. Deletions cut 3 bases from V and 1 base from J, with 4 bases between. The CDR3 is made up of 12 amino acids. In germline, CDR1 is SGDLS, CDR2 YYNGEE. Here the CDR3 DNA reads TGTGCCAGCAGCGCCTCCCAAGAGACCCAGTACTTC. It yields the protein CASSASQETQYF.

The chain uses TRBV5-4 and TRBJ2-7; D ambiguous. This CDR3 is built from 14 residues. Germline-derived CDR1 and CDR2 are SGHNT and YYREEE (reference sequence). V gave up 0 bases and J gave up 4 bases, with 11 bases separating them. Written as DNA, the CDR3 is TGTGCCAGCAGCTTGGCAGAGAGCACGTACGAGCAGTACTTC. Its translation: CASSLAESTYEQYF. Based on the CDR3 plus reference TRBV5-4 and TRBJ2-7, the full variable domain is ETGVTQSPTHLIKTRGQQVTLRCSSQSGHNTVSWYQQALGQGPQFIFQYYREEENGRGNFPPRFSGLQFPNYSSELNVNALELDDSALYLCASSLAESTYEQYFGPGTRLTVT.